The next 5 T cell receptor beta chains were all read from a single sample in a study of blood T cells in healthy people across ages. The second PCR ran roughly 7 to 11 cycles with a sample-barcoded 5' primer and J-beta primers. TCRdb reprocessed the 5' RACE reads via MiXCR and lists one record per CDR3 protein. The sample contains 500,000 to 550,000 distinct CDR3 sequences, around 24% of which appear only once. A further study also used this sample, focusing on T cells of mothers and their children.

The sample consisted of blood. Source of these receptors: a boy between 10 and 17 years old in good health.

This clonotype has more than one count but fewer than ten. This chain joins TRBV3-1 and TRBJ1-1; D gene uncertain. CDR3 length: 14 residues. Trimming pared 1 base from V and 2 bases from J, leaving 8 bases between. In germline, CDR1 is LGHDT, CDR2 YNNKEL (reference sequence). The CDR3 protein is CASSQVMINTEAFF. The CDR3, as DNA: TGTGCCAGCAGCCAAGTAATGATAAACACTGAAGCTTTCTTT.

The chain combines TRBV6-5 with TRBJ1-4; unclear D gene. Trimming removed 7 bases from V and 0 bases from J, with 15 bases in between. The germline gives CDR1 MNHEY, CDR2 SVGAGI. The CDR3 contains 16 residues. The CDR3 nucleotides read TGTGCCAGCATGAGCCGTTTAAGTCCAACTAATGAAAAACTGTTTTTT. Protein product: CASMSRLSPTNEKLFF.

This clonotype was counted many times. The genes are TRBV24-1 and TRBJ2-5, with 9 bases identical to TRBD1. The V gene's germline CDR1 is KGHDR and CDR2 SFDVKD. Trimming took 4 bases from V and 0 from J; bases not matched to a gene: 2. The CDR3 covers 15 residues. The CDR3 is CATSEGTGNQETQYF. CDR3 bases: TGTGCCACCAGTGAGGGGACAGGGAACCAAGAGACCCAGTACTTC.

DNA for the CDR3: TGTGCCAGCTCACCACCGGTGGGCGTTGACTACGAGCAGTACTTC. Its translation: CASSPPVGVDYEQYF. This rearrangement joins TRBV18 to TRBJ2-7; no clear D. The germline V and J ends were trimmed by 0 bases and 3 bases, with 12 bases remaining between them. This CDR3 spans 15 amino acids. Per germline, CDR1 KGHSH and CDR2 LQKENI.

This clonotype has a handful of counts. V usage is TRBV5-1 and J usage is TRBJ2-3; 9 positions agree with TRBD2. With V trimmed by 2 bases and J by 3 bases, 10 bases remained unmatched. The germline V gene encodes CDR1 SGHRS and CDR2 YFSETQ. The CDR3 runs 17 residues. CDR3 residues: CASSFRGVAGETDTQYF. In DNA form, the CDR3 reads TGCGCCAGCAGCTTCCGTGGGGTAGCGGGAGAAACAGATACGCAGTATTTT.